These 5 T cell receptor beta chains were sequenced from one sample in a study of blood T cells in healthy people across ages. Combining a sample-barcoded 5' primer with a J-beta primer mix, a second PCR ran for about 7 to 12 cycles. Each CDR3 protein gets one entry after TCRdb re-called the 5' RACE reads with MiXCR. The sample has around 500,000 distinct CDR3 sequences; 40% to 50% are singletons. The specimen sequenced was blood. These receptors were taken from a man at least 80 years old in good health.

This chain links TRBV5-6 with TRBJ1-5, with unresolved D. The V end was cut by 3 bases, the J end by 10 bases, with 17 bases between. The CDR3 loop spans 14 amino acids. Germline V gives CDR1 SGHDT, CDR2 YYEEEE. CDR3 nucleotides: TGTGCCAGCAGCTCTTGGCCTGGAGGCTTACCCCAGCATTTT. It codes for CASSSWPGGLPQHF.

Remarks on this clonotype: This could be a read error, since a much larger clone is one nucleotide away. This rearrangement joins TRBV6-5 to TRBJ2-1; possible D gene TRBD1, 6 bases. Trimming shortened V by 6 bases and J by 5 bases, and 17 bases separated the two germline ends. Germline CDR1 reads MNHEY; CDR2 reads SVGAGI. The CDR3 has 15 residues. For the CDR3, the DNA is TGTGCCAGCAGCTCCCGCAGGGGCCGGGACAATGAGCAGTTCTTC. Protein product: CASSSRRGRDNEQFF.

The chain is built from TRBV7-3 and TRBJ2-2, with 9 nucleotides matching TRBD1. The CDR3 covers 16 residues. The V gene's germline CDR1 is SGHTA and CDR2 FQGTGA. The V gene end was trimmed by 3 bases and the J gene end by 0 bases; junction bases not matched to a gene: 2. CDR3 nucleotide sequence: TGTGCCAGCAGCTTTACAGGGGGCGCGAACACCGGGGAGCTGTTTTTT. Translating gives CASSFTGGANTGELFF.

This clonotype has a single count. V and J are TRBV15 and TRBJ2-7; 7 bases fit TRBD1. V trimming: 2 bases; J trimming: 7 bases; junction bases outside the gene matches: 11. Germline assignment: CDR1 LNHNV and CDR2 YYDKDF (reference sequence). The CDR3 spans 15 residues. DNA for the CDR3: TGTGCCACCAGCAGACTTGCACAGGGGTCTGGGGAGCAGTACTTC. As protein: CATSRLAQGSGEQYF.

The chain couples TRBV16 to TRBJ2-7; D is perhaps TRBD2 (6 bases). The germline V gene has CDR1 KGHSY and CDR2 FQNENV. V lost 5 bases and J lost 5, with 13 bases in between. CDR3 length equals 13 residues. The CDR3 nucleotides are TGTGCCAGCAGCTGGACGGGGGACCACGAGCAGTACTTC. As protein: CASSWTGDHEQYF.